A selection of T cell receptor beta chains follows, all from one sample in a study of T cells in Graves' hyperthyroidism and ophthalmopathy. TCRdb independently ran MiXCR on the multiplex PCR reads; one entry per CDR3 protein. This table holds some 760,000 distinct CDR3 sequences, about 14% found once. What was sequenced was blood. The receptors stem from a woman aged 18-35 years with Graves' hyperthyroidism. CDR3s include the opening cysteine and the closing phenylalanine or tryptophan. Fields, in order: J gene, V gene, D gene, clone size, CDR3 protein, CDR3 DNA. The D gene is left open where the match is weak. A row's size may be missing; if present it is once, few, many or a size class.

TRBJ2-6 | TRBV5-1 | . | few | CASSLHSFSGANVLTF | TGCGCCAGCAGCTTGCACAGTTTCTCTGGGGCCAACGTCCTGACTTTC
TRBJ1-1 | TRBV19 | . | . | CASRPNFPNTEAFF | TGTGCCAGTAGACCCAACTTCCCGAACACTGAAGCTTTCTTT
TRBJ2-5 | TRBV18 | TRBD1 | . | CASSLRQGPGETQYF | TGTGCCAGCTCACTGCGACAGGGGCCGGGCGAGACCCAGTACTTC
TRBJ2-7 | TRBV29-1 | . | many | CSVFSQGSKQYF | TGCAGCGTTTTCAGCCAGGGTTCCAAGCAGTACTTC
TRBJ2-1 | TRBV6-1 | TRBD1 | . | CASSQDRGPYEQFF | TGTGCCAGCAGTCAGGACAGGGGGCCGTATGAGCAGTTCTTC
TRBJ1-6 | TRBV10-1 | TRBD1 | . | CASSPGQDNSPLHF | TGCGCCAGCAGTCCGGGACAGGATAATTCACCCCTCCACTTT
TRBJ2-1 | TRBV9 | . | . | CASSTTRHPGPNYNEQFF | TGTGCCAGCAGCACCACCAGACACCCGGGGCCTAACTACAATGAGCAGTTCTTC
TRBJ2-5 | TRBV7-2 | TRBD2 | . | CASSLTSRKETQYF | TGTGCCAGCAGCTTGACTAGCCGGAAAGAGACCCAGTACTTC
TRBJ2-5 | TRBV3-1 | TRBD1 | few | CASSSPGTGVGETQYF | TGTGCCAGCAGCTCACCGGGGACAGGGGTCGGAGAGACCCAGTACTTC
TRBJ2-5 | TRBV6-1 | . | few | CASSTLGDGKETQYF | TGTGCCAGCAGTACTCTAGGGGACGGGAAAGAGACCCAGTACTTC
TRBJ2-2 | TRBV6-1 | TRBD1 | many | CASTAGTGNTGELFF | TGTGCCAGCACCGCCGGGACAGGGAACACCGGGGAGCTGTTTTTT
TRBJ2-1 | TRBV11-1 | TRBD2 | many | CASSHRTSGRGNEQFF | TGTGCCAGCAGCCATCGGACTAGCGGGAGGGGTAATGAGCAGTTCTTC
TRBJ1-2 | TRBV29-1 | . | . | CSATGMGGYTF | TGCAGCGCCACAGGGATGGGCGGCTACACCTTC
TRBJ2-1 | TRBV5-6 | TRBD2 | few | CASSLPGLAGGEEFDEQFF | TGTGCCAGCAGCCTACCGGGACTAGCGGGAGGGGAAGAGTTCGATGAGCAGTTCTTC
TRBJ2-7 | TRBV7-9 | . | many | CASSLGARGEQYF | TGTGCCAGCAGCTTAGGAGCACGAGGCGAGCAGTACTTC
TRBJ2-1 | TRBV7-8 | TRBD2 | many | CASSPGGRGEQFF | TGTGCCAGCAGTCCGGGAGGCCGGGGTGAGCAGTTCTTC